This note documents a single TCR beta chain sequence. This clone has more than one count but fewer than ten. Its antigen is unknown. Base qualities are not provided; no much larger clone lies one nucleotide away. There are 13 amino acids in the CDR3, from cysteine to phenylalanine inclusive. CDR3 DNA only is kept here, 39 bases in frame from base 1. The germline V gene encodes CDR1 LNHDA and CDR2 SQIVND (reference sequence). V sheds 10 bases and J sheds 2 bases, leaving 14 bases between their ends. From each donor, a single peripheral blood sample of 95 to 150 mL on average was drawn into heparinised tubes. Naive, central memory, regulatory and stem cell-like memory CD4+ T cells were sorted on a BD FACSAria II using a panel including CD45RO, CCR7, CD25, CD127, CD95 and CD27. Every sorted population had a purity above 98%. PBMCs were separated immediately by Lymphoprep density gradient centrifugation and were stained directly, without being cultured. So that batch effects would be minimized, each experiment stained and sorted samples in pairs, pairing one healthy donor with one patient.

The High Capacity cDNA Reverse Transcription Kit was used to reverse transcribe all of the isolated RNA, meaning that expressed TCRB transcripts were what got sequenced. Naive, central memory and regulatory T cell samples underwent deep immunoSEQ sequencing, averaging around 3.9 million total reads per sample. After sorted cells were lysed in RLT buffer, RNA was extracted with DNase-treated RNeasy Micro or Mini kits, with the choice depending on cell number. Each cell subset was processed separately to prevent cross-contamination, with patient and healthy donor samples processed together. Using the immunoSEQ multiplex PCR, TCRB sequences were amplified from cDNA into 87-bp fragments spanning the CDR3 region. Sequencing of the amplicons was done on the Illumina HiSeq platform. As for the original processing: Synthetic template baselines were used to correct PCR bias computationally, reads within Hamming distance 2 were collapsed together, and singletons that could not be merged were discarded. Reads were aligned against IMGT to assign V, D and J genes, CDR3 length and insertions or deletions at six rearrangement sites. Within each subset, clonotype counts were normalized to the number of sorted cells before true diversity and Gini coefficients were calculated with the tcR R package. Repertoire sharing was quantified using the overlap coefficient calculated on TCRB nucleotide sequences. As a proxy for the pre-selection repertoire, out-of-frame TCRB sequences from naive cells were analyzed. What TCRdb holds here is the immuneACCESS table cut down to in-frame rearrangements. Part of the clones is not present; checked against another copy, under half of the missing clones reflect an unresolved V gene, and the others are unexplained. That table supplies the V and J calls and clone size; D and trimming were determined from the DNA. This sample has 680,000 or so clones in its table, and around an eighth of those were observed once. The ten biggest clones cover 0.022% of the sample.

The sample originates from a study of beta chain features in type 1 diabetes (dated by TCRdb to between 2018 and 2020). Describing the broader study: Mean age, gender distribution, total cell number and subset yield did not differ between patients and healthy donors. The study compared the TCRB repertoires of sorted circulating CD4+ T cell subsets in recently diagnosed type 1 diabetes patients with those in matched healthy donors. Regulatory and stem cell-like memory subsets were obtained from only 8 patients and roughly 8 healthy donors, while naive and central memory subsets were obtained from all 30 or so donors. A total of around 110,000,000 sorted cells were examined across all samples, and RNA yield correlated strongly with the number of cells per subset.

The full study reports these points: Because cDNA rather than genomic DNA was sequenced, highly expressing activated cells could have been over-represented, although no difference in activation and CD3 levels was found between groups. The naive, central memory and regulatory TCRB repertoires appeared to resemble one another more closely among patients than among healthy donors. In all four CD4+ subsets, TCRB CDR3 length was moderately but significantly shorter in type 1 diabetes patients. HLA sub-analyses involved small numbers of individuals, so any influence of HLA type on TCRB rearrangement remained unresolved. At VDJ recombination sites, type 1 diabetes patients had fewer insertions and more deleted nucleotides, which implies abnormalities in thymic rearrangement. Shorter templates might be favored by PCR, yet because patient and control samples were amplified and corrected together, any such skew would affect both groups equally.

The sequence links TRBV19 to TRBJ2-5, with TRBD1 as a weak D call on 5 bases. The origin of this receptor is a man between 18 and 35 years old with type 1 diabetes. Material for sequencing was naive CD4+ T cells from blood. The sample's cell subset or site label, in plain terms: true naive CD4+ T cells. The CDR3 corresponds to CATRALAQETQYF. The base sequence is TGTGCCACCAGGGCCTTGGCTCAAGAGACCCAGTACTTC.